The 10 T cell receptor beta chains in this list originate from one sample, sequenced in a study of blood T cells in healthy people across ages. With a J-beta primer mix and a sample-barcoded 5' primer, a second PCR ran about 7 to 12 cycles. One entry per CDR3 protein, called by TCRdb with MiXCR from the 5' RACE reads. This sample carries about 640,000 distinct CDR3 sequences, roughly 50% of them seen once, and the ten largest clones take 35% to 40%. Material: blood. The receptors come from a man between 60 and 75 years old in good health.

V and J are TRBV6-1 and TRBJ2-5; D not certain. CDR1 is MNHNS, CDR2 SASEGT, per germline. Trimming left V 8 bases short and J 3 bases short, with 13 bases between. This CDR3 has 13 residues. The CDR3 region has the DNA TGTGCCAGCGTCTTCCCTGGGAAAGAGACCCAGTACTTC. This sequence encodes CASVFPGKETQYF.

This clonotype was seen a handful of times. This chain joins TRBV7-9 and TRBJ2-7, with 12 bases that match TRBD1. V lost 5 bases and J lost 10; bases outside the gene matches: 15. Germline assignment: CDR1 SEHNR and CDR2 FQNEAQ (reference sequence). The CDR3 contains 16 residues. Here the CDR3 reads CASSARGTGGAFLQYF. CDR3 DNA sequence: TGTGCCAGCAGCGCGCGGGGGACAGGGGGCGCTTTTTTACAGTACTTC. The entire variable domain, with the rest obtained from reference TRBV7-9 and TRBJ2-7, is as follows: DTGVSQNPRHKITKRGQNVTFRCDPISEHNRLYWYRQTLGQGPEFLTYFQNEAQLEKSRLLSDRFSAERPKGSFSTLEIQRTEQGDSAMYLCASSARGTGGAFLQYFGPGTRLTVT.

V and J are TRBV9 and TRBJ2-5; 14 bases agree with TRBD2. Germline CDR1 is SGDLS and CDR2 is YYNGEE. Trimming removed 3 bases from V and 5 bases from J; junction bases left unmatched: 9. The CDR3 totals 17 residues. For the CDR3, the DNA is TGTGCCAGCAGCGAGTTAGGGACTAGCGGGGGTGGTGAGACCCAGTACTTC. It specifies CASSELGTSGGGETQYF.

The chain combines TRBV5-1 with TRBJ2-2; 7 positions agree with TRBD2. V was clipped by 4 bases and J by 4 bases; unmatched bases: 7. Germline lookup yields CDR1 SGHRS and CDR2 YFSETQ. The CDR3 sequence is 15 residues long. The CDR3 coding sequence is TGCGCCAGCAGCCCGGGGCTAGCGGTCACCGGGGAGCTGTTTTTT. Its protein product is CASSPGLAVTGELFF.

This clonotype has just a few counts. The CDR3 here is CASSQISGGAKVADTQYF. The CDR3 DNA sequence: TGTGCCAGCAGCCAAATCAGCGGGGGGGCGAAGGTCGCAGATACGCAGTATTTT. V usage is TRBV3-1 and J usage is TRBJ2-3, with 10 bases identical to TRBD2. The germline CDR1 and CDR2 sequences are LGHDT and YNNKEL (reference sequence). V lost 2 bases and J lost 4; bases outside the gene matches: 12. The CDR3 totals 18 residues.

This clonotype has a single count. A read error may produce the germline difference seen at one junction end. This chain links TRBV15 with TRBJ2-5; D is perhaps TRBD2 (5 bases). Germline CDR1 LNHNV, CDR2 YYDKDF (reference sequence). The CDR3 is 13 amino acids. The CDR3 loop reads CATSIEGGEIQYF. CDR3 sequence (DNA): TGTGCCACCAGCATAGAGGGTGGGGAGATCCAGTACTTC.

The V and J genes are TRBV5-8 and TRBJ2-2; 7 bases match TRBD2. J was trimmed by 0 bases and V by 4 bases; bases with no gene match: 9. The CDR3 extends over 17 amino acids. Germline lookup yields CDR1 SGHTS and CDR2 YDEGEE. In nucleotides, the CDR3 is TGTGCCAGCAGCCTCCCGAGGGAGGGAGCGAACACCGGGGAGCTGTTTTTT. It codes for CASSLPREGANTGELFF.

This clonotype came up a few times. The V call is TRBV3-1, the J call TRBJ1-2, with D hard to call. This CDR3 is built from 12 residues. Trimming pared 4 bases from V and 1 base from J, leaving 4 bases between. CDR1 and CDR2 (germline): LGHDT, YNNKEL (reference sequence). In DNA form, the CDR3 reads TGTGCCAGCAGCCTCATTAACTATGGCTACACCTTC. This encodes CASSLINYGYTF. Full variable domain (remainder filled in from reference TRBV3-1 and TRBJ1-2): DTAVSQTPKYLVTQMGNDKSIKCEQNLGHDTMYWYKQDSKKFLKIMFSYNNKELIINETVPNRFSPKSPDKAHLNLHINSLELGDSAVYFCASSLINYGYTFGSGTRLTVV.

The V and J genes are TRBV10-1 and TRBJ2-5; D is perhaps TRBD1 or TRBD2 (7 bases each). The CDR3 consists of 14 residues. V lost 5 bases, J lost 11 bases, and 21 bases lay in between. CDR1 is WNHNN, CDR2 SYGVQD, per germline (reference sequence). The CDR3 DNA follows: TGCGCCAGCAGTCCCGGGACAGCTAGGCGGGAGCAGTACTTC. Its protein product is CASSPGTARREQYF.

A single count supports this clonotype. The rearrangement joins TRBV7-9 to TRBJ2-7; D is possibly TRBD1 (5 bases). V dropped 3 bases and J dropped 6 bases, with 12 bases sitting between them. From germline, CDR1 is SEHNR and CDR2 FQNEAQ (reference sequence). The CDR3 covers 13 residues. CDR3 sequence (DNA): TGTGCCAGCAGCTTTGGCGTTACAGGCGAGCAGTACTTC. This sequence encodes CASSFGVTGEQYF.